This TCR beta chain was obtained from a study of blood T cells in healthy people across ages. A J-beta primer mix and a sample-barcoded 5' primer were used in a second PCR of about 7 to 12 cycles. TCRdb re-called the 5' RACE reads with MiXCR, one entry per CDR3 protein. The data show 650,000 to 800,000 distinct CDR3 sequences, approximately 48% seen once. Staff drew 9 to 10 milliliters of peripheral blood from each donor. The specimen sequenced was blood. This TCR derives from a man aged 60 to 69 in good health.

The CDR3 DNA follows: TGTGCCAGCAGCGAACAGGGGCGGATGAACACTGAAGCTTTCTTT. It is translated as CASSEQGRMNTEAFF. This sequence joins TRBV7-9 and TRBJ1-1; 7 bases line up with TRBD1. The junction had 6 bases not matched to a gene; V was cut back by 5 bases and J by 0 bases. There are 15 residues in the CDR3. The germline V gene encodes CDR1 SEHNR and CDR2 FQNEAQ (reference sequence).